This T cell receptor beta chain derives from a study of blood T cells in healthy people across ages. Study findings and constraints: CMV infection status of these donors was not known.

Comments on this clonotype: No antigen is known for it.

The junction had 5 bases not matched to a gene; V was cut back by 5 bases and J by 5 bases. The germline V gene encodes CDR1 PRHDT and CDR2 FYEKMQ (reference sequence). The CDR3 covers 14 residues. Through a sample-barcoded 5' primer and a J-beta primer mix, a second PCR was run for about 6 to 11 cycles. One entry per CDR3 protein results from TCRdb running MiXCR on the 5' RACE reads. The sample includes approximately 1,700,000 distinct CDR3 sequences, roughly two fifths of them seen just once. Healthy Russian Caucasian donors spanned ages about 6 to 100 years. This receptor was taken from a human donor in good health. The chain links TRBV13 to TRBJ1-2; 10 positions agree with TRBD1. The sequenced material came from blood. The CDR3 loop reads CASSHRTGGYGYTF. DNA for the CDR3: TGTGCCAGCAGCCACCGGACAGGGGGATATGGCTACACCTTC.